These 32 T cell receptor beta chains were all obtained from the same sample, sequenced in a study of cytomegalovirus exposure and HLA in healthy donors. This PCR relied on a set of 60 Vbeta primers and 13 Jbeta primers. Generated by immunoSEQ multiplex PCR, the TCRdb table keeps only in-frame clones and is missing some. The sample yields 72,000 or so clones, around 79% seen once. Input material: PBMCs. The receptor source for this set is a young woman in good health and CMV-seropositive.

As DNA, the CDR3 is TGTGCCAGCAGTTCCCCGCCCAGGCGAAACACCATATATTTT. It yields the protein CASSSPPRRNTIYF. This chain uses TRBV28 with TRBJ1-3; D gene unclear. Trimming shortened V by 4 bases and J by 5 bases, and 12 bases separated the two germline ends. This CDR3 is built from 14 residues. Germline V gene lookup returns CDR1 MDHEN and CDR2 SYDVKM.

The gene calls are TRBV2 and TRBJ2-3, with D tentatively TRBD2 (5 bases). The CDR3 runs 15 residues. Deletions cut 5 bases from V and 5 bases from J, with 17 bases between. CDR1 and CDR2 (germline): SNHLY, FYNNEI. The CDR3 protein is CASSRRIEGLDTQYF. CDR3 nucleotides: TGTGCCAGCAGTCGCAGGATAGAGGGATTAGATACGCAGTATTTT.

The chain employs TRBV28 and TRBJ2-7; perhaps TRBD1 as D (6 bases). CDR1 is MDHEN, CDR2 SYDVKM, per germline. The CDR3 is 13 residues long. V lost 7 bases and J 1 base, leaving 11 bases between the germline ends. Here the CDR3 DNA reads TGTGCCAGCAAACCGCAGGGGTCCTACGAGCAGTACTTC. Residues: CASKPQGSYEQYF.

Notes on this clone: The junction and the germline gene differ at one end; a read error may be behind it. The chain has TRBV29-1 and TRBJ2-2, with D possibly being TRBD1 (6 bases). CDR3 size: 14 residues. Germline V gives CDR1 SQVTM, CDR2 ANQGSEA. This chain's CDR3 is CSVDLQGNTGEPFF. CDR3 DNA sequence: TGCAGCGTTGATTTACAGGGTAACACCGGGGAGCCGTTTTTT.

The J gene is TRBJ2-5, the V gene TRBV7-6, with TRBD2 matching 13 bases. The V segment lost 4 bases and the J segment 3 bases; nucleotides outside the gene matches: 5. Germline CDR1 and CDR2: SGHVS and FNYEAQ. The CDR3 is made up of 16 amino acids. CDR3 loop: CASSSHGTSGKETQYF. CDR3 DNA sequence: TGTGCCAGCAGCTCCCACGGGACTAGCGGGAAAGAGACCCAGTACTTC.

The genes are TRBV4-2 and TRBJ2-1; D unclear. V was pared by 0 bases and J by 3 bases, with 9 bases between. Per germline, CDR1 LGHNA and CDR2 YNFKEQ. There are 15 residues in the CDR3. CDR3 amino acids: CASSQESSDYNEQFF. The CDR3 nucleotides are TGTGCCAGCAGCCAAGAATCGAGCGACTACAATGAGCAGTTCTTC.

This clone was counted a single time. This rearrangement joins TRBV10-3 to TRBJ2-7; 11 nucleotides align to TRBD1. This CDR3 comprises 14 residues. J lost 5 bases, V lost 8 bases, and 8 bases had no gene match. Germline V gene data show CDR1 as ENHRY and CDR2 as SYGVKD. CDR3 sequence reads: CAIDDGTGGNEQYF. The CDR3 DNA sequence: TGTGCCATCGACGACGGGACAGGGGGAAACGAGCAGTACTTC.

This clone was found once. The chain couples TRBV29-1 to TRBJ2-1; D gene uncertain. The ends were cut back, 7 bases at V and 8 bases at J, with 12 bases in the middle. The germline gives CDR1 SQVTM, CDR2 ANQGSEA. The CDR3 totals 11 residues. CDR3 amino acids: CSALSTHEQFF. CDR3 DNA sequence: TGCAGCGCCTTGAGCACCCATGAGCAGTTCTTC.

The V and J genes are TRBV15 and TRBJ2-3; perhaps TRBD1 as D (6 bases). Germline CDR1 is LNHNV and CDR2 is YYDKDF (reference sequence). V was clipped by 3 bases and J by 5 bases, with 9 bases between them. This CDR3 has 13 amino acids. The CDR3 protein is CATSSLGGDTQYF. Written as DNA, the CDR3 is TGTGCCACCAGCAGCTTAGGGGGAGATACGCAGTATTTT.

This clone was detected only a few times. This chain links TRBV6-5 with TRBJ1-5; D remains unclear. Germline CDR1 and CDR2: MNHEY and SVGAGI. The germline V and J ends were trimmed by 5 bases and 4 bases, with 12 bases remaining between them. CDR3 size: 14 residues. CDR3 bases: TGTGCCAGCAGTCCCTCTTTTTCGAATCAGCCCCAGCATTTT. Encoded protein: CASSPSFSNQPQHF.

This chain connects TRBV5-1 to TRBJ1-3, with TRBD1 as a possible D gene (5 bases). The germline V gene has CDR1 SGHRS and CDR2 YFSETQ. The length of the CDR3 is 16 residues. V lost 1 base to trimming and J lost 0 bases, with 11 bases between them. CDR3 loop: CASSLQGAGSGNTIYF. CDR3 nucleotide sequence: TGCGCCAGCAGCTTGCAGGGCGCTGGCTCTGGAAACACCATATATTTT.

This clone occurred once. The chain links TRBV27 to TRBJ2-7, with 7 bases lining up with TRBD2. The V segment lost 6 bases and the J segment 3 bases; nucleotides outside the gene matches: 11. CDR1 and CDR2 (germline): MNHEY, SMNVEV (reference sequence). CDR3 size: 15 residues. The CDR3, as DNA: TGTGCCAGCAGATCCTTACGGGAGGTCCGCTACGAGCAGTACTTC. Residues: CASRSLREVRYEQYF.

V and J are TRBV7-9 and TRBJ2-7; D possibly corresponds to TRBD2 (6 bases). Germline lookup yields CDR1 SEHNR and CDR2 FQNEAQ (reference sequence). The CDR3 runs 16 residues. Trimming stripped 5 bases from V and 2 bases from J, with 19 bases between. The CDR3 loop is CASSPGRGLTTYEQYF. CDR3 in DNA: TGTGCCAGCAGCCCGGGAAGGGGACTGACGACCTACGAGCAGTACTTC. The entire variable domain, with the rest obtained from reference TRBV7-9 and TRBJ2-7, is as follows: DTGVSQNPRHKITKRGQNVTFRCDPISEHNRLYWYRQTLGQGPEFLTYFQNEAQLEKSRLLSDRFSAERPKGSFSTLEIQRTEQGDSAMYLCASSPGRGLTTYEQYFGPGTRLTVT.

The chain is built from TRBV6-5 and TRBJ2-2; a possible D gene is TRBD1 (6 bases). The germline V and J ends were trimmed by 2 bases and 0 bases, with 7 bases remaining between them. Germline-derived CDR1 and CDR2 are MNHEY and SVGAGI. This CDR3 spans 15 amino acids. CDR3 bases: TGTGCCAGCAGTTACCGGACAGCGAACACCGGGGAGCTGTTTTTT. This translates into CASSYRTANTGELFF.

V gene TRBV6-5 combines with J gene TRBJ1-2, with a possible D match to TRBD1 (6 bases). The CDR3 is 12 amino acids. V was cut by 5 bases and J by 8 bases, with 12 bases left in between. The germline CDR1 and CDR2 sequences are MNHEY and SVGAGI. The CDR3 protein is CASSPRGAGYTF. CDR3 in DNA: TGTGCCAGCAGTCCCCGGGGGGCGGGCTACACCTTC.

This clone turned up a few times. The CDR3, as DNA: TGCGCCAGCAGCACAGCAAGCACAGATACGCAGTATTTT. Its translation: CASSTASTDTQYF. The chain carries TRBV5-1 and TRBJ2-3, with D uncertain. Between the trimmed V and J ends, which lost 4 bases and 0 bases, there was a span of 6 bases. The CDR3 has 13 residues. The V gene's germline CDR1 is SGHRS and CDR2 YFSETQ.

The V call is TRBV25-1, the J call TRBJ2-1; TRBD2 is a possible D gene (5 bases). Germline lookup yields CDR1 MGHDK and CDR2 SYGVNS. The length of the CDR3 is 15 residues. V lost 6 bases to trimming and J lost 3 bases, with 15 bases between them. CDR3 nucleotides: TGTGCCAGCAGCCCCGGGGAACGAGGCTACAATGAGCAGTTCTTC. Its translation: CASSPGERGYNEQFF.

The rearrangement joins TRBV29-1 to TRBJ2-6, with TRBD1 identical over 7 bases. Germline trimming cut 5 bases from V and 2 bases from J; bases unmatched to any gene: 0. Germline V lookup: CDR1 SQVTM, CDR2 ANQGSEA. The CDR3 totals 13 residues. The CDR3 loop reads CSVTGAGANVLTF. CDR3 sequence (DNA): TGCAGCGTTACAGGGGCTGGGGCCAACGTCCTGACTTTC.

The genes are TRBV29-1 and TRBJ1-2, with 9 bases matching TRBD1. Germline CDR1 SQVTM, CDR2 ANQGSEA. J lost 4 bases, V lost 6 bases, and 6 bases had no gene match. This CDR3 has 13 amino acids. In DNA, the CDR3 is TGCAGCGTCCGGGACAGGGACCTCTATGGCTACACCTTC. Residues: CSVRDRDLYGYTF.

The chain links TRBV9 to TRBJ2-7, with D perhaps matching TRBD2 (6 bases). The V end was cut by 3 bases, the J end by 1 base, with 11 bases between. This CDR3 is 14 amino acids long. Germline V gene sequence: CDR1 SGDLS, CDR2 YYNGEE. The CDR3 is CASSATGTSYEQYF. The CDR3 region has the DNA TGTGCCAGCAGCGCTACCGGGACTTCCTACGAGCAGTACTTC.

The sample holds one count of this clone. Here the CDR3 DNA reads TGTGCCAGTAGTACCCGTTCTGGGGCCAACGTCCTGACTTTC. This translates into CASSTRSGANVLTF. The chain combines TRBV19 with TRBJ2-6; no reliable D call. V lost 4 bases and J 1 base, leaving 5 bases between the germline ends. Germline V gene lookup returns CDR1 LNHDA and CDR2 SQIVND (reference sequence). The length of the CDR3 is 14 residues.

The J gene is TRBJ2-5, the V gene TRBV5-1, with 8 nucleotides matching TRBD1. V gave up 4 bases and J gave up 2 bases; unmatched junction bases: 7. The germline V gene encodes CDR1 SGHRS and CDR2 YFSETQ. The CDR3 spans 15 residues. CDR3 in amino acids: CASSITGTGQETQYF. For the CDR3, the DNA is TGCGCCAGCAGCATTACCGGGACAGGTCAAGAGACCCAGTACTTC.

The V and J genes are TRBV14 and TRBJ1-1, with D possibly being TRBD1 (5 bases). The V and J ends lost 0 bases and 7 bases respectively, with 15 bases between them. CDR1 and CDR2 (germline): SGHDN, FVKESK. CDR3 length: 15 residues. In DNA, the CDR3 is TGTGCCAGCAGCCAAGAGAGACGGGGGGTGGGTGAAGCTTTCTTT. The encoded protein is CASSQERRGVGEAFF.

This chain links TRBV30 with TRBJ2-5, with TRBD1 as a possible D gene (6 bases). The assigned J gene may be wrong: the sequence end matches TRBJ2-7 better. The V gene's germline CDR1 is GTSNPN and CDR2 SVGIG (reference sequence). This CDR3 is 15 amino acids long. This CDR3 reads CAWNLGRGLSYEQYF. CDR3 DNA: TGTGCCTGGAACCTTGGCAGGGGCTTATCCTACGAGCAGTACTTC.

The genes are TRBV7-2 and TRBJ1-5; 9 nucleotides line up with TRBD1. CDR3 length: 19 amino acids. The J segment lost 0 bases and the V segment lost 1 base, leaving 10 bases of the junction unmatched. Germline V gives CDR1 SGHTA, CDR2 FQGNSA. CDR3 region: CASSLVAGTGTLSNQPQHF. The DNA for the CDR3 is TGTGCCAGCAGCTTAGTCGCCGGGACAGGGACTCTTAGCAATCAGCCCCAGCATTTT.

This chain joins TRBV5-6 and TRBJ1-5; weak D call: TRBD1 (6 bases). The CDR3 totals 14 residues. Germline-derived CDR1 and CDR2 are SGHDT and YYEEEE. V shed 4 bases and J shed 4 bases, with 12 bases lying between them. The CDR3 loop is CASSPGHTNQPQHF. DNA of the CDR3: TGTGCCAGCAGCCCGGGACATACAAATCAGCCCCAGCATTTT.

The table lists this clone with a count of one. The rearrangement joins TRBV7-6 to TRBJ2-3; TRBD2 matches 10 bases. V lost 5 bases and J lost 0; bases outside the gene matches: 2. Germline V gives CDR1 SGHVS, CDR2 FNYEAQ. The CDR3 extends over 15 amino acids. CDR3: CASSETSGSTDTQYF. In nucleotides, the CDR3 is TGTGCCAGCAGCGAGACTAGCGGGAGCACAGATACGCAGTATTTT.

This chain links TRBV6-7 with TRBJ1-3; 8 bases agree with TRBD1. TRBV6-7 is filed as an ORF, its function uncertain. CDR3 length equals 15 residues. V was clipped by 9 bases and J by 4 bases; unmatched bases: 11. CDR3 sequence: CASRGYRGSGNTIYF. CDR3 DNA sequence: TGTGCCAGTCGGGGGTACAGGGGGTCAGGAAACACCATATATTTT.

The gene calls are TRBV15 and TRBJ1-5; D unresolved. Per germline, CDR1 LNHNV and CDR2 YYDKDF (reference sequence). V lost 0 bases and J 4 bases, leaving 7 bases between the germline ends. This CDR3 comprises 14 residues. CDR3 in DNA: TGTGCCACCAGCAGAGACCCCAATAATCAGCCCCAGCATTTT. Protein: CATSRDPNNQPQHF.

This chain connects TRBV6-5 to TRBJ2-7; 8 positions agree with TRBD2. V shed 9 bases and J 6 bases; nucleotides not matched to a gene: 1. Germline values: CDR1 MNHEY, CDR2 SVGAGI. This CDR3 has 10 residues. CDR3 in amino acids: CARTSAEQYF. DNA for the CDR3: TGTGCCAGGACTAGCGCCGAGCAGTACTTC.

DNA for the CDR3: TGTGCCAGCAGTGTCGGGACAGGGGAGTCCGATACGCAGTATTTT. Amino acids: CASSVGTGESDTQYF. The chain uses TRBV2 and TRBJ2-3, with 10 bases lining up with TRBD1. The CDR3 is made up of 15 amino acids. The V and J ends lost 4 bases and 6 bases, in that order; junction bases with no gene match: 7. The V gene's germline CDR1 is SNHLY and CDR2 FYNNEI.

This clone has a single count. V usage is TRBV28 and J usage is TRBJ2-7, with 10 nucleotides matching TRBD2. This CDR3 has 14 amino acids. Trimming took 5 bases from V and 0 from J; bases not matched to a gene: 1. Germline V gives CDR1 MDHEN, CDR2 SYDVKM. CDR3 region: CASSRTSGSYEQYF. Here the CDR3 DNA reads TGTGCCAGCAGTCGGACTAGCGGCTCCTACGAGCAGTACTTC.